What follows describes a single TCR beta chain. This entry comes from a study of blood T cell repertoires in COVID-19. Generated by immunoSEQ multiplex PCR, the TCRdb table keeps only in-frame clones and is missing some. The sample has fewer than 350,000 clones; approximately 86% are singletons. The CDR3 totals 13 residues. The germline CDR1 and CDR2 sequences are SGHRS and YFSETQ. V shed 4 bases and J shed 10 bases, with 12 bases lying between them. Sequenced: peripheral blood. The J gene is TRBJ1-6, the V gene TRBV5-1; D unresolved. The source of this sequence is a woman aged 45-65 years with active or convalescent COVID-19. The CDR3 DNA follows: TGCGCCAGCAGCCAGGACGGGGTCTCACCCCTCCACTTT. Amino acids: CASSQDGVSPLHF.